The 29 T cell receptor beta chains presented below share a single source sample, sequenced in a study of blood T cell repertoires in COVID-19. Profiling relied on immunoSEQ multiplex PCR, and the TCRdb table lists in-frame clones only, not all of them. Counted here are some 150,000 clones, approximately 87% occurring once; the ten biggest clones make up around 4.8%. Sequenced: PBMCs or T cells enriched from blood (not recorded which). The receptor set was obtained from a woman aged 50 to 60 who had recovered from COVID-19.

The chain recombines TRBV11-2 with TRBJ1-2; 7 nucleotides agree with TRBD1. Germline V gene lookup returns CDR1 SGHAT and CDR2 FQNNGV. The CDR3 is made up of 14 amino acids. V shed 5 bases, J shed 4 bases, and the junction held 7 bases outside the gene matches. The CDR3, as DNA: TGTGCCAGCAGCAGACAGGGATCCTTCTATGGCTACACCTTC. Its translation is CASSRQGSFYGYTF. The full variable domain, with the rest looked up from reference TRBV11-2 and TRBJ1-2, is EAGVAQSPRYKIIEKRQSVAFWCNPISGHATLYWYQQILGQGPKLLIQFQNNGVVDDSQLPKDRFSAERLKGVDSTLKIQPAKLEDSAVYLCASSRQGSFYGYTFGSGTRLTVV.

The chain recombines TRBV6-5 with TRBJ2-4; 10 bases fit TRBD2. Germline V gene data show CDR1 as MNHEY and CDR2 as SVGAGI. V gave up 0 bases and J gave up 6 bases; unmatched junction bases: 5. This CDR3 region has 16 residues. The CDR3 is CASSYSTSGVGNIQYF. The CDR3 DNA reads as TGTGCCAGCAGTTACTCCACTAGCGGGGTGGGAAACATTCAGTACTTC.

The chain is built from TRBV3-1 (or the pseudogene TRBV3-2) and TRBJ1-1, with unresolved D. The CDR3 length is 13 residues. The ends were cut back, 0 bases at V and 9 bases at J, with 11 bases in the middle. The germline CDR1 and CDR2 sequences are LGHDT and YNNKEL (reference sequence). The CDR3 bases are TGTGCCAGCAGCCAAGATGGGAGGTATCAAGCTTTCTTT. It is translated as CASSQDGRYQAFF.

The J gene is TRBJ2-3, the V gene TRBV24-1; D possibly corresponds to TRBD2 (5 bases). Trimming took 9 bases from V and 3 from J, leaving 9 bases between them. The CDR3 spans 12 residues. Germline V gives CDR1 KGHDR, CDR2 SFDVKD. CDR3 residues: CATEDWTDTQYF. CDR3 nucleotide sequence: TGTGCCACCGAGGACTGGACAGATACGCAGTATTTT.

The rearrangement joins TRBV7-3 to TRBJ1-5; 11 bases are shared with TRBD1. Germline CDR1 is SGHTA and CDR2 is FQGTGA. Unmatched junction bases numbered 1, after V lost 2 bases and J lost 1 base. This CDR3 is built from 16 residues. In nucleotides, the CDR3 is TGTGCCAGCAGCTTAGGACAGGGGGCGAGCAATCAGCCCCAGCATTTT. Encoded protein: CASSLGQGASNQPQHF.

The chain has TRBV7-9 and TRBJ1-2; 7 nucleotides match TRBD1. Germline-derived CDR1 and CDR2 are SEHNR and FQNEAQ (reference sequence). Trimming removed 3 bases from V and 4 bases from J; junction bases left unmatched: 8. The CDR3 is 15 residues long. CDR3 bases: TGTGCCAGCAGCTTTTCCGACAGGGACTTCTATGGCTACACCTTC. Protein product: CASSFSDRDFYGYTF.

This sequence joins TRBV5-4 and TRBJ2-5, with 11 bases aligning to TRBD1. The germline CDR1 and CDR2 sequences are SGHNT and YYREEE (reference sequence). This CDR3 spans 15 amino acids. V shed 6 bases and J 3 bases; nucleotides not matched to a gene: 7. CDR3 residues: CASTIRTGGEETQYF. The CDR3 nucleotides read TGTGCCAGCACGATTCGGACAGGGGGCGAAGAGACCCAGTACTTC.

This clone has just a few counts. This chain uses TRBV5-4 with TRBJ1-6; a possible D gene is TRBD1 (5 bases). Germline CDR1 and CDR2: SGHNT and YYREEE (reference sequence). The CDR3 length is 15 residues. V was cut by 0 bases and J by 4 bases, with 8 bases left in between. The CDR3, as DNA: TGTGCCAGCAGCTTGGAGAGACAGTATAATTCACCCCTCCACTTT. Its translation: CASSLERQYNSPLHF. Drawing the rest from reference TRBV5-4 and TRBJ1-6, the complete variable domain is ETGVTQSPTHLIKTRGQQVTLRCSSQSGHNTVSWYQQALGQGPQFIFQYYREEENGRGNFPPRFSGLQFPNYSSELNVNALELDDSALYLCASSLERQYNSPLHFGNGTRLTVT.

The V call is TRBV19, the J call TRBJ1-5; tentative D call: TRBD1 (5 bases). CDR3 length: 14 residues. From germline, CDR1 is LNHDA and CDR2 SQIVND (reference sequence). With 5 bases removed from V and 7 bases from J, the gap between germline ends came to 15 bases. The CDR3 bases are TGTGCCAGTAGTTTAAGGGGCGCGGGGCAGCCCCAGCATTTT. It specifies CASSLRGAGQPQHF.

The rearrangement links TRBV2 to TRBJ2-1, with TRBD1 matching over 9 bases. The germline gives CDR1 SNHLY, CDR2 FYNNEI. This CDR3 has 15 residues. V lost 5 bases and J lost 6; bases outside the gene matches: 8. The CDR3 DNA reads as TGTGCCAGCAGTCTCGGGACAGGGAGGACCAATGAGCAGTTCTTC. This translates into CASSLGTGRTNEQFF.

CDR3 bases: TGTGCCAGCAGTGTCACCCCGCGGAATAGCAATCAGCCCCAGCATTTT. As protein: CASSVTPRNSNQPQHF. The rearrangement joins TRBV6-1 to TRBJ1-5; no reliable D call. V shed 4 bases and J shed 0 bases, with 13 bases lying between them. Per germline, CDR1 MNHNS and CDR2 SASEGT. This CDR3 has 16 amino acids.

V gene TRBV3-1 (or the pseudogene TRBV3-2) combines with J gene TRBJ2-7; 10 bases are shared with TRBD2. The germline V gene has CDR1 LGHDT and CDR2 YNNKEL (reference sequence). V gave up 7 bases and J gave up 6 bases; unmatched junction bases: 15. The CDR3 has 16 residues. CDR3 DNA sequence: TGTGCCAGCACCCGAGGTCTAGCGGGGGACCTCTCCGAGCAGTACGTC. It specifies CASTRGLAGDLSEQYV.

The chain has TRBV4-3 and TRBJ1-6; TRBD1 is a possible D gene (6 bases). Germline CDR1 reads LGHNA; CDR2 reads YSLEER. The V gene lost 7 bases and the J gene lost 0 bases, with 10 bases spanning the gap. The CDR3 is made up of 15 amino acids. DNA for the CDR3: TGCGCCAGCACGGACAGCAGCTCCTATAATTCACCCCTCCACTTT. This translates into CASTDSSSYNSPLHF.

The CDR3 region has the DNA TGCGCCAGCAGCCCGGGACTAGCGGGGACCCAGTACTTC. Translated: CASSPGLAGTQYF. The rearrangement uses TRBV10-1 and TRBJ2-5, with 12 nucleotides matching TRBD2. V shed 6 bases and J 7 bases; nucleotides not matched to a gene: 3. Per the germline V gene, CDR1 is WNHNN and CDR2 is SYGVQD (reference sequence). The CDR3 loop spans 13 amino acids.

The chain uses TRBV30 and TRBJ2-1; 7 bases agree with TRBD2. Germline V gene lookup returns CDR1 GTSNPN and CDR2 SVGIG (reference sequence). Unmatched junction bases numbered 3, after V lost 3 bases and J lost 1 base. The CDR3 runs 14 residues. The CDR3 bases are TGTGCCTGGAGGCGAGCGGGGTCCTACAATGAGCAGTTCTTC. Translated: CAWRRAGSYNEQFF.

This chain links TRBV2 with TRBJ2-1; D uncertain. CDR3 length equals 13 residues. From germline, CDR1 is SNHLY and CDR2 FYNNEI. V was clipped by 8 bases and J by 3 bases, with 11 bases between them. The CDR3 loop reads CASGPTSYNEQFF. The DNA of the CDR3 is TGTGCCAGCGGGCCGACGAGCTACAATGAGCAGTTCTTC.

The V and J genes are TRBV5-4 and TRBJ1-2, with D tentatively TRBD1 (5 bases). V dropped 3 bases and J dropped 3 bases, with 9 bases sitting between them. This CDR3 contains 13 residues. Germline values: CDR1 SGHNT, CDR2 YYREEE (reference sequence). The CDR3 DNA reads TGTGCCAGCAGCTCCCCAGGGTACTATGGCTACACCTTC. It encodes CASSSPGYYGYTF.

The chain is built from TRBV5-1 and TRBJ1-2; D unresolved. The CDR3 is 12 residues long. V was trimmed by 5 bases and J by 7 bases, leaving 12 bases between them. The germline CDR1 and CDR2 sequences are SGHRS and YFSETQ. CDR3 sequence (DNA): TGCGCCAGCAGAGCTTGGGGAGGTGGCTACACCTTC. Translating it yields CASRAWGGGYTF. The entire variable domain, with the rest obtained from reference TRBV5-1 and TRBJ1-2, is as follows: KAGVTQTPRYLIKTRGQQVTLSCSPISGHRSVSWYQQTPGQGLQFLFEYFSETQRNKGNFPGRFSGRQFSNSRSEMNVSTLELGDSALYLCASRAWGGGYTFGSGTRLTVV.

The V gene is TRBV11-2, the J gene TRBJ1-4; TRBD1 agrees at 8 bases. This CDR3 has 14 residues. V shed 6 bases, J shed 7 bases, and the junction held 7 bases outside the gene matches. The V gene's germline CDR1 is SGHAT and CDR2 FQNNGV. CDR3 in amino acids: CASRRTGWGEKLFF. CDR3 in DNA: TGTGCCAGCAGACGGACAGGGTGGGGTGAAAAACTGTTTTTT.

This chain joins TRBV5-1 and TRBJ2-3, with D possibly matching TRBD2 (5 bases). V lost 7 bases to trimming and J lost 0 bases, with 12 bases between them. The germline V gene encodes CDR1 SGHRS and CDR2 YFSETQ. CDR3 size: 14 residues. The CDR3 reads CASARELSTDTQYF. DNA of the CDR3: TGCGCCAGCGCCCGGGAACTAAGCACAGATACGCAGTATTTT.

V and J are TRBV5-1 and TRBJ2-6; D not resolved. Germline V gene lookup returns CDR1 SGHRS and CDR2 YFSETQ. This CDR3 is built from 13 residues. Trimming took off 5 bases at V and 6 bases at J, with 9 bases between the two ends. This CDR3 reads CASRPLEANVLTF. The DNA for the CDR3 is TGCGCCAGCAGGCCCCTAGAGGCCAACGTCCTGACTTTC. Filled out from reference TRBV5-1 and TRBJ2-6, the complete variable domain reads KAGVTQTPRYLIKTRGQQVTLSCSPISGHRSVSWYQQTPGQGLQFLFEYFSETQRNKGNFPGRFSGRQFSNSRSEMNVSTLELGDSALYLCASRPLEANVLTFGAGSRLTVL.

The chain is built from TRBV12-5 and TRBJ1-1, with D possibly TRBD1 on 5 matching bases. Between the trimmed V and J ends, which lost 5 bases and 6 bases, there was a span of 22 bases. Germline V gives CDR1 LGHNT, CDR2 FRNRAP. The CDR3 spans 16 residues. The DNA of the CDR3 is TGTGCTAGTGGTCGTCCGGGGGGTCTGATCGGAGCTGAAGCTTTCTTT. This codes for CASGRPGGLIGAEAFF.

The rearrangement joins TRBV25-1 to TRBJ1-4; D is possibly TRBD1 (6 bases). The CDR3 is made up of 15 amino acids. Trimming pared 3 bases from V and 12 bases from J, leaving 20 bases between. Germline CDR1 MGHDK, CDR2 SYGVNS. The CDR3 loop reads CASSDPGHFPTELFF. The CDR3 region has the DNA TGTGCCAGCAGTGACCCGGGACACTTCCCTACAGAACTGTTTTTT.

The gene calls are TRBV7-2 and TRBJ1-1; 9 bases fit TRBD1. Germline CDR1 SGHTA, CDR2 FQGNSA. V trimming: 5 bases; J trimming: 4 bases; junction bases outside the gene matches: 8. The CDR3 extends over 15 amino acids. The CDR3: CASSLRTGVSTEAFF. CDR3 bases: TGTGCCAGCAGCCTTAGGACAGGGGTGAGCACTGAAGCTTTCTTT.

As regards this clone: Other DNA sequences of this sample code for an identical CDR3. The chain joins TRBV7-2 to TRBJ2-1; 10 bases agree with TRBD1. Germline V gene lookup returns CDR1 SGHTA and CDR2 FQGNSA. CDR3 size: 15 residues. Losses at the gene ends were 5 bases for V and 2 bases for J; bases not matched to a gene: 3. The CDR3 reads CASSRGQGTYNEQFF. The CDR3 DNA reads as TGTGCCAGCAGCCGGGGACAGGGGACCTACAATGAGCAGTTCTTC.

The rearrangement joins TRBV5-4 to TRBJ2-1; D ambiguous. The CDR3 is 13 residues long. CDR1 SGHNT and CDR2 YYREEE come from the germline V gene (reference sequence). Trimming removed 4 bases at V and 3 bases at J, with 8 bases between. For the CDR3, the DNA is TGTGCCAGCAGCCGTCGAGACTACAATGAGCAGTTCTTC. Translated, it gives CASSRRDYNEQFF.

This chain links TRBV5-1 with TRBJ2-3; 8 bases align to TRBD2. The V segment lost 9 bases and the J segment 2 bases; nucleotides outside the gene matches: 8. From germline, CDR1 is SGHRS and CDR2 YFSETQ. This CDR3 spans 14 amino acids. The CDR3 coding sequence is TGCGCCACCCCCCAGCGGGGGCTCACAGATACGCAGTATTTT. Encoded protein: CATPQRGLTDTQYF. Using reference TRBV5-1 and TRBJ2-3 for the parts outside the CDR3, the full variable domain is KAGVTQTPRYLIKTRGQQVTLSCSPISGHRSVSWYQQTPGQGLQFLFEYFSETQRNKGNFPGRFSGRQFSNSRSEMNVSTLELGDSALYLCATPQRGLTDTQYFGPGTRLTVL.

The chain uses TRBV12-3 or TRBV12-4 and TRBJ1-1; the D gene is possibly TRBD1 (5 bases). The germline V and J ends were trimmed by 3 bases and 5 bases, with 10 bases remaining between them. This CDR3 is built from 13 residues. The CDR3 coding sequence is TGTGCCAGCAGTTTCCCCCCAGGGACTGAAGCTTTCTTT. This translates into CASSFPPGTEAFF.

V is TRBV7-2 and J is TRBJ1-1, with D possibly TRBD1 on 6 matching bases. This CDR3 is 15 amino acids long. CDR1 and CDR2 from the germline V gene are SGHTA and FQGNSA. V lost 5 bases, J lost 0 bases, and 13 bases lay in between. In DNA form, the CDR3 reads TGTGCCAGCAGCCCAAACGGACAGTTGAACACTGAAGCTTTCTTT. Its protein product is CASSPNGQLNTEAFF.